This T cell receptor (beta chain) is drawn from a study of response to subunit inactivated influenza vaccine. On this clonotype itself: The antigen remains unidentified.

TCRdb recomputed calls from the RT-PCR reads with MiXCR, one row per CDR3 protein. The sample yields 530,000 or so distinct CDR3 sequences, about 12% seen once. Study-wide points: After each seasonal influenza vaccination, few new T cells are recruited, the authors suggested.

The TCR originated in a man aged 45-65 years who received an inactivated influenza vaccine. This material consisted of PBMCs from blood, taken on the day of vaccination.

CDR3 nucleotide sequence: TGTGCCAGCAGTCGGAAGGGAGTCGGAGACTACGAGCAGTACTTC. Protein: CASSRKGVGDYEQYF. The chain has TRBV6-1 and TRBJ2-7; maybe TRBD2 (5 bases). This CDR3 region has 15 residues. The germline gives CDR1 MNHNS, CDR2 SASEGT. Trimming stripped 5 bases from V and 3 bases from J, with 17 bases between.